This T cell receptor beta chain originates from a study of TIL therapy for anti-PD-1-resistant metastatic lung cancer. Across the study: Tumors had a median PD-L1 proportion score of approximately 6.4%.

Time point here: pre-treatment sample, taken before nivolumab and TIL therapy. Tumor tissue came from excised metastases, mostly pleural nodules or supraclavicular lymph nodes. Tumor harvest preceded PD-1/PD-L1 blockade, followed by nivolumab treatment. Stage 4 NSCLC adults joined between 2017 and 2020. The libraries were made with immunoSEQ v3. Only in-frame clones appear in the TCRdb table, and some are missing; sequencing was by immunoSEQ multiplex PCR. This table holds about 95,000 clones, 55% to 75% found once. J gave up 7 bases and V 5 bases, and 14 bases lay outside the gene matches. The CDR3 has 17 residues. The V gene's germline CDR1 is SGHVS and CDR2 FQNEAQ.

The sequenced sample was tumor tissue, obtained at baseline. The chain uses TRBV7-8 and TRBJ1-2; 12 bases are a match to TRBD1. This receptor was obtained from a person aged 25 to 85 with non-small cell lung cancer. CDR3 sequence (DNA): TGTGCCAGCAGCACCAACCCCGACGGGACAGGGGGCGGTGGCTACACCTTC. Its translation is CASSTNPDGTGGGGYTF. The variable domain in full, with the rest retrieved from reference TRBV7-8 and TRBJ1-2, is GAGVSQSPRYKVAKRGQDVALRCDPISGHVSLFWYQQALGQGPEFLTYFQNEAQLDKSGLPSDRFFAERPEGSVSTLKIQRTQQEDSAVYLCASSTNPDGTGGGGYTFGSGTRLTVV.